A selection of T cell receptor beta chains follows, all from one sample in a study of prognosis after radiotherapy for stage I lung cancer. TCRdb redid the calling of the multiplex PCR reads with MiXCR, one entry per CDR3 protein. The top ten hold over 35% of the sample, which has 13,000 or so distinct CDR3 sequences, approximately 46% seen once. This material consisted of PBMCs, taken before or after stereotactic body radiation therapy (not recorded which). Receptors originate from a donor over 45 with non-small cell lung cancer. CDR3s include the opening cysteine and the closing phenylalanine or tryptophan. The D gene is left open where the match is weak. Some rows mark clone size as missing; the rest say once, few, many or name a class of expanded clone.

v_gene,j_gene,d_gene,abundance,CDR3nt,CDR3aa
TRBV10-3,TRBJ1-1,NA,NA,TGTGCCATCAGTGACGACTTCAAGGTGGGAGCTTTCTTT,CAISDDFKVGAFF
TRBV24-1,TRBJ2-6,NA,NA,TGTGCCACCAGTGGAGGGGCTGGGGCCAACGTCCTGACTTTC,CATSGGAGANVLTF
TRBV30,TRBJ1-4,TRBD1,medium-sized,TGTGCCTGGAGACGACAGGGGGCGGGTGAAAAACTGTTTTTT,CAWRRQGAGEKLFF
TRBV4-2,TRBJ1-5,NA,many,TGTGCCAGCAGCCAAGGAAGGGGGGGCAATCAGCCCCAGCATTTT,CASSQGRGGNQPQHF
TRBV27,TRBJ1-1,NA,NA,TGTACCAGCAGTAAAATTATGGGTGCACCATTAGACCCTGAAGCTTTCTTT,CTSSKIMGAPLDPEAFF
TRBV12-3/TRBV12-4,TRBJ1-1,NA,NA,TGTGCCAGCCAAAGGGGTGGTCCTGAAGCTTTCTTT,CASQRGGPEAFF
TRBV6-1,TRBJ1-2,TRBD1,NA,TGTGCCAGCAGGACCACAGGGGGCGTGAGAGGCTACACCTTC,CASRTTGGVRGYTF
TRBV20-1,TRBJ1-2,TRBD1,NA,TGCAGTGCTATCGGGACTGGGACAGGGGGTAATGGCTACACCTTC,CSAIGTGTGGNGYTF
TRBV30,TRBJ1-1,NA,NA,TGTGCCTGTATTGTAGGGGGGCCGCTTACTGAAGCTTTCTTT,CACIVGGPLTEAFF
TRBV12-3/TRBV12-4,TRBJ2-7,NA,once,TGTGCCAGCAGTTCTAGGTTCGGCGAGCAGTACTTC,CASSSRFGEQYF
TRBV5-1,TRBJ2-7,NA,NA,TGCGCCAGCAGCAGTGCGACTTCCTCCTACGAGCAGTACTTC,CASSSATSSYEQYF
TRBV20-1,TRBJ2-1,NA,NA,TGCAGTGCTAGTAAGTCAGGGCTCAATGAGCAGTTCTTC,CSASKSGLNEQFF
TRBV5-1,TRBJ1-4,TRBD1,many,TGCGCCAGCAGCCGAAGGACAGGGCCCTCAACTAATGAAAAACTGTTTTTT,CASSRRTGPSTNEKLFF
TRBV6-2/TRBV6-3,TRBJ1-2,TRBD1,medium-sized,TGTGCCACCCGACAGGGAGCTAACTATGGCTACACCTTC,CATRQGANYGYTF
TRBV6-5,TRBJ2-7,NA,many,TGTGCCAGCAGTTACTCCGGCAGCCAAAGCGAGCAGTACTTC,CASSYSGSQSEQYF
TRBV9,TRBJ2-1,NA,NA,TGTGCCAGCAGCGTAGGTCTAGCTGGCGAGCAGTTCTTC,CASSVGLAGEQFF
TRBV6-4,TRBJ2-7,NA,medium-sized,TGTGCCAGCAGTTACTCGACCAGGGGGGACAACGAGCAGTACTTC,CASSYSTRGDNEQYF
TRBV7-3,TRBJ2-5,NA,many,TGTGCCAGCAGCTTAACTTGGGCGGCTGGAGAGACCCAGTACTTC,CASSLTWAAGETQYF
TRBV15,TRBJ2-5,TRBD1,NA,TGTGCCACCAGCGCTCGGGACAGCCAAGAGACCCAGTACTTC,CATSARDSQETQYF
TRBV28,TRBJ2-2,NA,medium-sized,TGTGCCAGCAGTTTCGCCCGGGGTGGGAGCCAGAACACCGGGGAGCTGTTTTTT,CASSFARGGSQNTGELFF
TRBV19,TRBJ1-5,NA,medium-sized,TGTGCCAGTAGTCCTCCCGGGGGTTATCAGCCCCAGCATTTT,CASSPPGGYQPQHF
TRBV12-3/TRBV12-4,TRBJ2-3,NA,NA,TGTGCCAGCAGCGCAGGGGAATATACGCAGTATTTT,CASSAGEYTQYF
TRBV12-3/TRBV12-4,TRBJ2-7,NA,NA,TGTGCCAGCAGTCCCGAGGAGGCTACCTACGAGCAGTACTTC,CASSPEEATYEQYF
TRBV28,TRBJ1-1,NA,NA,TGTGCCAGCATTTCCCTGGGCACCGAAGCTTTCTTT,CASISLGTEAFF
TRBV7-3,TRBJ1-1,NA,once,TGTGCCAGCAGCGCGGGACTGATGAACACTGAAGCTTTCTTT,CASSAGLMNTEAFF
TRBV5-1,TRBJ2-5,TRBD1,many,TGCGCCAGCAGCCGGGGAACCCGAGCGGACAGGGGAGAGACCCAGTACTTC,CASSRGTRADRGETQYF
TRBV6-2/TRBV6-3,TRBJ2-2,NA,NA,TGTGCCAGCAGTTACAGAAGGAGTCCGAACACCGGGGAGCTGTTTTTT,CASSYRRSPNTGELFF
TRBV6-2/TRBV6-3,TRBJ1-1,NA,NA,TGTGCCAGCAGTGAGTCCTTCACTAACACTGAAGCTTTCTTT,CASSESFTNTEAFF
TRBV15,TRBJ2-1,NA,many,TGTGCCACCAGCAGACAACCGGCCTCCTACAATGAGCAGTTCTTC,CATSRQPASYNEQFF
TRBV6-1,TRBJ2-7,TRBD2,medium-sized,TGTGCCTGCGGGGGTTCGGGCTACGAGCAGTACTTC,CACGGSGYEQYF
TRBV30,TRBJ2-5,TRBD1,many,TGTGCCTGGAAACCACAGGGGGCGGGCCAAGAGACCCAGTACTTC,CAWKPQGAGQETQYF
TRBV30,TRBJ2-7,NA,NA,TGTGCCTGGGGGGAGACGGCATACGAGCAGTACTTC,CAWGETAYEQYF
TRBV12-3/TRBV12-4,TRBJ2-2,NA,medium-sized,TGTGCCAGCAGTTTAGGGGGGTCCGGGGAGCTGTTTTTT,CASSLGGSGELFF
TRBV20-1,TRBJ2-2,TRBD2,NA,TGTAGTACCCCCCGGGGGAGGGCAGGGGAGCTGTTTTTT,CSTPRGRAGELFF
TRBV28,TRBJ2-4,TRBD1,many,TGTGCCAGCAGTACAGGGGTCGGGAACATTCAGTACTTC,CASSTGVGNIQYF
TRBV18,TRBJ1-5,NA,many,TGTGCCAGCTCACTGGGCCATAGCAATCAGCCCCAGCATTTT,CASSLGHSNQPQHF
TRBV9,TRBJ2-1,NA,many,TGTGCCAGCAGCGTCACCGGGACGCCGCCTTGGGAAGAGCAGTTCTTC,CASSVTGTPPWEEQFF
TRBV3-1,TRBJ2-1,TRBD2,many,TGTGCCAGCAGCGGCGGGGAGCGGGACTCCTACAATGAGCAGTTCTTC,CASSGGERDSYNEQFF
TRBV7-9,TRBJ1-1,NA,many,TGTGCCAGCAGCTTTAACCGGGCCTACACTGAAGCTTTCTTT,CASSFNRAYTEAFF
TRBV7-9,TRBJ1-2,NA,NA,TGTGCCAGCAGCCATCCTAAGGGCTCGACAGTTAACTATGGCTACACCTTC,CASSHPKGSTVNYGYTF
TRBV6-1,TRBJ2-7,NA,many,TGTGCCAGCAGTGAATACGCAGTCCTAGCCTACGAGCAGTACTTC,CASSEYAVLAYEQYF
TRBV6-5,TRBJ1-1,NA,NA,TGTGCCAGCAGTTACTCGCCGACATGGAACACTGAAGCTTTCTTT,CASSYSPTWNTEAFF
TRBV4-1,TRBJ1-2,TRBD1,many,TGCGCCAGCAGCCAAGAGGGGACAGCATGGGGCTACACCTTC,CASSQEGTAWGYTF
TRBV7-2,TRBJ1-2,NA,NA,TGTGCCAGCAGCCCGGACCTCTCTAACTATGGCTACACCTTC,CASSPDLSNYGYTF
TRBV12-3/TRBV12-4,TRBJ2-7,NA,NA,TGTGCCAGCAGCCGCGGAATCGTGGGCTACGAGCATTACTTC,CASSRGIVGYEHYF
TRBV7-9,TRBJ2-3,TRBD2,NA,TGTGCCAGCAGCGAGGGACTTCTAGCGGGAGGCCCAGATACGCAGTATTTT,CASSEGLLAGGPDTQYF
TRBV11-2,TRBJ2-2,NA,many,TGTGCCAGCAATATGGGGGAAGGAGCCGGGGAGCTGTTTTTT,CASNMGEGAGELFF
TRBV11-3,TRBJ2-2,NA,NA,TGTGCCAGCAGCCCAGAAACCCCAGACAGCTACACCGGGGAGCTGTTTTTT,CASSPETPDSYTGELFF
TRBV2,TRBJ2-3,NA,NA,TGTGCCATCACGACTAGCGAGGGGACAGATACGCGGTATTTT,CAITTSEGTDTRYF
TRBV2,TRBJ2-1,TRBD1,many,TGTGCCAGCAGTGTGGGACAGCTATTAACCTTC,CASSVGQLLTF
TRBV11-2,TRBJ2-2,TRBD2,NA,TGTTCCAGCAGCCCCGGACTAGATGGTACCGGGGATCTGTTTTTT,CSSSPGLDGTGDLFF
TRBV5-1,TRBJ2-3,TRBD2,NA,TGCGCCAACAGCTGGTCGGGAGGGAGCACAGATACGCAGTATTTT,CANSWSGGSTDTQYF
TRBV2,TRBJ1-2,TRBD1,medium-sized,TGTGCCAGCAGCCCGACAGGGAGTAACTATGGCTACACCTTC,CASSPTGSNYGYTF
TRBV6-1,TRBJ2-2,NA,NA,TGTGCCAGGTACAGGTTTTCCGGGGAGCTGTTTTTT,CARYRFSGELFF
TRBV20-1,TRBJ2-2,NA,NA,TGCAGTGCGCGGTCGGTCGGGGAGCTGTTTTTT,CSARSVGELFF